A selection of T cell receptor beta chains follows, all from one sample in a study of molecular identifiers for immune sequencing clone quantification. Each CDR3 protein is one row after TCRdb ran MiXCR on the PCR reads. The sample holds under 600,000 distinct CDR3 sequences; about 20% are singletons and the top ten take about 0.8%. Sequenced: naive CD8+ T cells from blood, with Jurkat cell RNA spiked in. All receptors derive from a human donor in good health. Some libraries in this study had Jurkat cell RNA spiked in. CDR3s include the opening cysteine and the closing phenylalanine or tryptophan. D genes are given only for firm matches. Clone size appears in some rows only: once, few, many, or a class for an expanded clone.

DNA: TGTGCCAGCAGTCTTGACAGGGGGCTCGAGCAGTACTTC; CDR3: CASSLDRGLEQYF; D: TRBD1; size: many; J: TRBJ2-7; V: TRBV25-1
DNA: TGTGCCAGCAGTTTCAACAGGGGGGAAGTGTCACCCCTCCACTTT; CDR3: CASSFNRGEVSPLHF; D: TRBD1; size: few; J: TRBJ1-6; V: TRBV6-2/TRBV6-3
DNA: TGCGCCAGCAGCCAGGCGGACAGGGGGGCAGATACGCAGTATTTT; CDR3: CASSQADRGADTQYF; D: TRBD1; size: many; J: TRBJ2-3; V: TRBV4-1
DNA: TGTGCCACCAGCACGCCTCAGAGGGGGGCAGAGACCCAGTACTTC; CDR3: CATSTPQRGAETQYF; D: .; size: .; J: TRBJ2-5; V: TRBV15
DNA: TGCGCCAGCAGCTTAGAAGGGACTACCAGCTCCTACAATGAGCAGTTCTTC; CDR3: CASSLEGTTSSYNEQFF; D: TRBD2; size: few; J: TRBJ2-1; V: TRBV5-1
DNA: TGTGCCATCAGTGGGGACAGGCTTTCAGATACGCAGTATTTT; CDR3: CAISGDRLSDTQYF; D: TRBD1; size: .; J: TRBJ2-3; V: TRBV10-3
DNA: TGTGCCAGCAGCTTAGGCCGGAGCTCTGGAGACACCATATATTTT; CDR3: CASSLGRSSGDTIYF; D: .; size: .; J: TRBJ1-3; V: TRBV7-8
DNA: TGTGCCAGTAGTATAAGTCAGGGGACGAATCAGCCCCAGCATTTT; CDR3: CASSISQGTNQPQHF; D: .; size: .; J: TRBJ1-5; V: TRBV19
DNA: TGTGCCAGCAGTTCCTCTACCGGGACCGTGAGCCGATTAAACACAGATACGCAGTATTTT; CDR3: CASSSSTGTVSRLNTDTQYF; D: .; size: .; J: TRBJ2-3; V: TRBV28
DNA: TGTGCCAGCCGCAAGGGGGGGGTGGATGAAAAACTGTTTTTT; CDR3: CASRKGGVDEKLFF; D: .; size: .; J: TRBJ1-4; V: TRBV11-2
DNA: TGCGCCAGCAGCAAAGACAGGGGGCTTTGGGAGACCCAGTACTTC; CDR3: CASSKDRGLWETQYF; D: TRBD1; size: few; J: TRBJ2-5; V: TRBV4-3
DNA: TGTGCCAGCAGCCAAGATTGGGGTTACAATGAGCAGTTCTTC; CDR3: CASSQDWGYNEQFF; D: .; size: few; J: TRBJ2-1; V: TRBV3-1
DNA: TGTGCCACCAGCAGAAAAGTTAACCGCTGGCCCCTCCACTTT; CDR3: CATSRKVNRWPLHF; D: .; size: few; J: TRBJ1-6; V: TRBV15
DNA: TGTGCCAGCAGCCAAGAATGGGCAAGCGGGGGGGCCCCAGATACGCAGTATTTT; CDR3: CASSQEWASGGAPDTQYF; D: TRBD2; size: .; J: TRBJ2-3; V: TRBV3-1
DNA: TGTGCCAGCAGTCCTCGTGGCGCGGGCCTGCCCCAGCATTTT; CDR3: CASSPRGAGLPQHF; D: .; size: .; J: TRBJ1-5; V: TRBV27
DNA: TGTGCCAGCAGCCCCGGTTGGGAGGGGGGCACCTACGAGCAGTACTTC; CDR3: CASSPGWEGGTYEQYF; D: .; size: many; J: TRBJ2-7; V: TRBV14
DNA: TGTGCCAGCAGTCACGGCGGGAGCGGGGGACGAGCCAAAAACATTCAGTACTTC; CDR3: CASSHGGSGGRAKNIQYF; D: TRBD2; size: .; J: TRBJ2-4; V: TRBV2